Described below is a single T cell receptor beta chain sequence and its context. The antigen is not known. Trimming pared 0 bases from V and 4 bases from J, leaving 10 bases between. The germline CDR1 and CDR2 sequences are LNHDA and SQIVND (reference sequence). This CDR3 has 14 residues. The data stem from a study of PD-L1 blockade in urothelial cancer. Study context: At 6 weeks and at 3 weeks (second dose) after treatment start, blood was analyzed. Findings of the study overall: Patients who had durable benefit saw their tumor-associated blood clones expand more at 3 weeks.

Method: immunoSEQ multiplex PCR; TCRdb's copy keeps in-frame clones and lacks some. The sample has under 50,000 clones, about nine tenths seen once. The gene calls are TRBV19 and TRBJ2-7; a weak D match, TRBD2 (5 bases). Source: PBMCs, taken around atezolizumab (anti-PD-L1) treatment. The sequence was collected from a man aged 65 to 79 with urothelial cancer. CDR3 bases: TGTGCCAGTAGTATAGACACGGGATCTTACGAGCAGTACTTC. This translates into CASSIDTGSYEQYF. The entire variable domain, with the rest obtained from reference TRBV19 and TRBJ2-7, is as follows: DGGITQSPKYLFRKEGQNVTLSCEQNLNHDAMYWYRQDPGQGLRLIYYSQIVNDFQKGDIAEGYSVSREKKESFPLTVTSAQKNPTAFYLCASSIDTGSYEQYFGPGTRLTVT.